The next 21 T cell receptor beta chains were all read from a single sample in a study of CD8+ T cells in alopecia areata listed by TCRdb under 2018. The time point label corresponds to: less than five weeks on oral tofacitinib. The sample's treatment or condition label, in plain terms: oral pan-JAK inhibitor, 5-10 mg twice daily. Library preparation employed the immunoSEQ multiplex PCR assay. RNA was extracted from all samples and reverse transcribed into cDNA as template for TCR sequencing. TCRdb limited this immuneACCESS table to in-frame rearrangements with V and J called. A share of clones is missing; checked studies link under half to unresolved V genes, and the rest is unexplained. For this sample the table gives about 140,000 clones, of which around 83% were detected only once. Less than 15% of the sample goes to the ten largest clones. Sequenced material: CD8+ T cells sorted from blood, taken at week 4, from a patient treated with tofacitinib. These receptors came from a human donor with alopecia areata.

Notes on this clone: The sample has other DNA sequences that encode this CDR3 too. V and J are TRBV5-1 and TRBJ2-7, with TRBD1 matching over 8 bases. Germline lookup yields CDR1 SGHRS and CDR2 YFSETQ. The ends lost 0 bases at V and 2 bases at J; junction bases unmatched: 1. This CDR3 comprises 14 residues. Here the CDR3 DNA reads TGCGCCAGCAGCTTGGGACAGGGGCCCTACGAGCAGTACTTC. It yields the protein CASSLGQGPYEQYF. The variable domain in full, completed from reference TRBV5-1 and TRBJ2-7, reads KAGVTQTPRYLIKTRGQQVTLSCSPISGHRSVSWYQQTPGQGLQFLFEYFSETQRNKGNFPGRFSGRQFSNSRSEMNVSTLELGDSALYLCASSLGQGPYEQYFGPGTRLTVT.

The gene calls are TRBV10-2 and TRBJ2-7; maybe TRBD2 (5 bases). This CDR3 has 13 residues. Per the germline V gene, CDR1 is WSHSY and CDR2 is SAAADI. V lost 3 bases and J lost 2, with 8 bases in between. CDR3 nucleotides: TGCGCCAGCAGTGACGGGGTCACCTACGAGCAGTACTTC. The encoded protein is CASSDGVTYEQYF.

A word on this clone: Different DNA sequences within this sample yield the same CDR3. The chain joins TRBV29-1 to TRBJ2-7; D gene ambiguous. The V gene lost 2 bases and the J gene lost 4 bases, with 6 bases spanning the gap. CDR1 SQVTM and CDR2 ANQGSEA come from the germline V gene. The CDR3 spans 11 residues. In DNA, the CDR3 is TGCAGCGTTGAAACTGGGTACGAGCAGTACTTC. It codes for CSVETGYEQYF.

This clone was seen just once. The rearrangement links TRBV9 to TRBJ1-2; 8 bases align to TRBD1. Trimming removed 0 bases from V and 3 bases from J; junction bases left unmatched: 4. CDR1 is SGDLS and CDR2 is YYNGEE in the germline V gene. There are 15 residues in the CDR3. This CDR3 reads CASSVGKDRDYGYTF. The CDR3 DNA sequence: TGTGCCAGCAGCGTAGGGAAGGACAGGGACTATGGCTACACCTTC.

The chain joins TRBV25-1 to TRBJ1-1; D is unclear. This CDR3 region has 13 residues. Between the trimmed V and J ends, which lost 1 base and 2 bases, there was a span of 5 bases. CDR1 MGHDK and CDR2 SYGVNS come from the germline V gene. This CDR3 reads CASSEWGNTEAFF. The CDR3, as DNA: TGTGCCAGCAGTGAATGGGGAAACACTGAAGCTTTCTTT.

V is TRBV5-6 and J is TRBJ2-2; D not resolved. CDR1 is SGHDT and CDR2 is YYEEEE in the germline V gene. V lost 4 bases and J 3 bases, leaving 13 bases between the germline ends. This CDR3 region has 15 residues. CDR3 residues: CASSPASTYTGELFF. The CDR3 DNA reads as TGTGCCAGCAGCCCGGCGTCCACCTACACCGGGGAGCTGTTTTTT.

The rearrangement links TRBV29-1 to TRBJ2-7, with D tentatively TRBD2 (5 bases). The V end lost 6 bases, the J end lost 2 bases, and 17 bases lay between the germline ends. Germline assignment: CDR1 SQVTM and CDR2 ANQGSEA. CDR3 length equals 14 residues. CDR3 DNA sequence: TGCAGCGTCGAATCTAGCTGGGCCCCCTACGAGCAGTACTTC. This translates into CSVESSWAPYEQYF.

The chain's CDR3 is CASSEVGSGIYNEQFF. The CDR3 DNA is TGTGCCAGCAGTGAAGTAGGTAGCGGGATATACAATGAGCAGTTCTTC. The V call is TRBV2, the J call TRBJ2-1, with TRBD2 matching over 8 bases. The CDR3 is 16 amino acids. Germline assignment: CDR1 SNHLY and CDR2 FYNNEI. V lost 1 base, J lost 4 bases, and 6 bases stayed unmatched.

The count of this clone is one. The rearrangement joins TRBV29-1 to TRBJ1-1, with D possibly matching TRBD1 (5 bases). The CDR3 sequence is 12 residues long. Germline V lookup: CDR1 SQVTM, CDR2 ANQGSEA. V dropped 7 bases and J dropped 8 bases, with 17 bases sitting between them. CDR3 loop: CSAGRAGVEAFF. CDR3 coding DNA: TGCAGCGCCGGGAGGGCGGGGGTCGAAGCTTTCTTT.

This clone turned up a few times. The chain combines TRBV30 with TRBJ2-2, with D tentatively TRBD1 (6 bases). Germline lookup yields CDR1 GTSNPN and CDR2 SVGIG (reference sequence). Trimming removed 2 bases at V and 3 bases at J, with 10 bases between. CDR3 length: 14 amino acids. The CDR3 protein is CAWSSTGHTGELFF. The CDR3 DNA reads as TGTGCCTGGAGTTCAACAGGGCACACCGGGGAGCTGTTTTTT. Variable domain in full (rest from reference TRBV30 and TRBJ2-2): SQTIHQWPATLVQPVGSPLSLECTVEGTSNPNLYWYRQAAGRGLQLLFYSVGIGQISSEVPQNLSASRPQDRQFILSSKKLLLSDSGFYLCAWSSTGHTGELFFGEGSRLTVL.

The rearrangement uses TRBV25-1 and TRBJ2-4, with 9 bases identical to TRBD1. The length of the CDR3 is 15 residues. Germline V lookup: CDR1 MGHDK, CDR2 SYGVNS. V lost 6 bases and J lost 1; bases outside the gene matches: 4. DNA of the CDR3: TGTGCCAGCAGGGACAGGGGCGAGGCCAAAAACATTCAGTACTTC. It encodes CASRDRGEAKNIQYF.

The CDR3 DNA reads TGTGCCAGCAGTGGCCGAACGGGGAGCTCCTACAATGAGCAGTTCTTC. Its translation is CASSGRTGSSYNEQFF. The gene calls are TRBV2 and TRBJ2-1; D may be TRBD2 (5 bases). V dropped 4 bases and J dropped 0 bases, with 13 bases sitting between them. CDR1 is SNHLY and CDR2 is FYNNEI in the germline V gene. The CDR3 covers 16 residues.

As DNA, the CDR3 is TGCGCCAGCAGCCAAGGCGGGAGTGGCGGTTACGAGCAGTACTTC. Amino acid sequence: CASSQGGSGGYEQYF. The J gene is TRBJ2-7, the V gene TRBV4-1, with 7 positions matching TRBD2. The CDR3 contains 15 residues. V lost 1 base, J lost 4 bases, and 7 bases stayed unmatched. From germline, CDR1 is MGHRA and CDR2 YSYEKL.

This chain uses TRBV27 with TRBJ2-7; a possible D gene is TRBD2 (6 bases). The CDR3 length is 14 residues. Germline CDR1 is MNHEY and CDR2 is SMNVEV (reference sequence). The germline V and J ends were trimmed by 6 bases and 4 bases, with 16 bases remaining between them. This CDR3 is CASRVEGGLYEQYF. CDR3 DNA sequence: TGTGCCAGCAGAGTAGAGGGAGGCCTTTACGAGCAGTACTTC.

The V call is TRBV5-1, the J call TRBJ2-1; no clear D gene. With 7 bases removed from V and 4 bases from J, the gap between germline ends came to 18 bases. CDR3 length: 15 amino acids. Germline V gene lookup returns CDR1 SGHRS and CDR2 YFSETQ. In DNA, the CDR3 is TGCGCCAGCTATGAAAGCTACCTGGGGTACAATGAGCAGTTCTTC. It is translated as CASYESYLGYNEQFF.

The chain is built from TRBV4-2 and TRBJ2-7; a weak D match, TRBD2 (5 bases). This CDR3 is 15 amino acids long. Germline CDR1 reads LGHNA; CDR2 reads YNFKEQ. V was clipped by 3 bases and J by 3 bases, with 15 bases between them. The CDR3 nucleotides are TGTGCCAGCAGCCACGTGGGAGCCGACAACTACGAGCAGTACTTC. The encoded protein is CASSHVGADNYEQYF.

This chain joins TRBV6-5 and TRBJ2-7; D remains unclear. Germline V gene data show CDR1 as MNHEY and CDR2 as SVGAGI. V was trimmed by 0 bases and J by 2 bases, leaving 5 bases between them. This CDR3 spans 13 amino acids. In DNA, the CDR3 is TGTGCCAGCAGTTACTCTACCCCCTACGAGCAGTACTTC. Translating it yields CASSYSTPYEQYF.

This clone occurred once. The V and J genes are TRBV27 and TRBJ2-2; D not certain. Germline V gene sequence: CDR1 MNHEY, CDR2 SMNVEV (reference sequence). The V gene lost 6 bases and the J gene lost 8 bases, with 13 bases spanning the gap. The CDR3 runs to 13 residues. CDR3 amino acids: CASSHPPAGELFF. In DNA form, the CDR3 reads TGTGCCAGCAGCCACCCCCCAGCGGGGGAGCTGTTTTTT.

About this clone: In the same sample, other DNA sequences code for this CDR3. This chain uses TRBV27 with TRBJ2-7; tentatively, D is TRBD2 (5 bases). Trimming took off 8 bases at V and 4 bases at J, with 9 bases between the two ends. Germline V gene lookup returns CDR1 MNHEY and CDR2 SMNVEV (reference sequence). This CDR3 comprises 11 residues. The CDR3 DNA reads TGTGCCAGCTCACGAGGGTACGAGCAGTACTTC. This encodes CASSRGYEQYF.

CDR3 nucleotide sequence: TGTGCCAGCAGTGACTTACTAGCGGGGTACAATGAGCAGTTCTTC. This sequence encodes CASSDLLAGYNEQFF. This chain uses TRBV6-5 with TRBJ2-1; 10 bases map to TRBD2. CDR1 is MNHEY and CDR2 is SVGAGI in the germline V gene. CDR3 size: 15 residues. V gave up 5 bases and J gave up 4 bases; unmatched junction bases: 5.

The J gene is TRBJ2-3, the V gene TRBV2, with TRBD2 as a possible D gene (6 bases). The CDR3 totals 14 residues. From germline, CDR1 is SNHLY and CDR2 FYNNEI. Trimming left V 8 bases short and J 6 bases short, with 18 bases between. CDR3: CASSFGLAKDTQYF. CDR3 nucleotides: TGTGCCAGCTCCTTCGGGCTAGCGAAGGATACGCAGTATTTT.